This T cell receptor beta chain was found in a study of OX40 agonist ivuxolimab in advanced cancers. Measured with immunoSEQ multiplex PCR; TCRdb has only the in-frame clones, and not every one. The table includes roughly 86,000 clones, about 91% detected once. CDR1 and CDR2 (germline): SGHDN, FVKESK. This CDR3 region has 11 residues. Remarks on this clone: One end of the junction is discordant with germline, which a read error may explain.

Blood sampling took place at baseline, cycle 4 day 1, and cycle 7 day 1. This receptor was identified in an adult with an advanced solid tumor such as melanoma, head and neck, liver or kidney cancer. This sequence joins TRBV14 and TRBJ2-5; D remains unclear. The source material was CD4+ or CD8+ T cells sorted from blood, sampled in a trial of the OX40 agonist ivuxolimab. In DNA form, the CDR3 reads TGTGCCAGCGCCCAGCAAGGGACCCAGTACTTC. Encoded protein: CASAQQGTQYF.